These 25 T cell receptor beta chains were sequenced from one sample in a study of beta chain features in type 1 diabetes (dated by TCRdb to the late 2010s). Libraries came from the immunoSEQ multiplex PCR assay. The entire isolated RNA was reverse transcribed using the High Capacity cDNA Reverse Transcription Kit, and thus expressed TCRB transcripts were sequenced. The source is immuneACCESS, and TCRdb retained only in-frame sequences with V and J called. Part of the clones is not carried over; for the studies checked, unresolved V genes explain less than half of this, and the remainder is unexplained. A total of some 410,000 clones appear in this sample, approximately 14% of them only once. Together, the top ten hold 0.035% to 0.045% of the sample. Sample: naive CD4+ T cells from blood. The intended sense of this specimen's cell subset or site label: true naive CD4+ T cells. These TCRs come from a man aged 30 to 45 in good health.

The J gene is TRBJ2-1, the V gene TRBV10-3, with 13 nucleotides matching TRBD2. This CDR3 is built from 14 residues. Germline-derived CDR1 and CDR2 are ENHRY and SYGVKD. V gave up 6 bases and J gave up 5 bases; unmatched junction bases: 1. This chain's CDR3 is CAISGLAGDNEQFF. CDR3 sequence (DNA): TGTGCCATCAGCGGACTAGCGGGAGACAATGAGCAGTTCTTC.

Worth noting for this clone: The same CDR3 arises from other DNA sequences in this sample as well. The chain recombines TRBV7-9 with TRBJ2-5, with 8 bases matching TRBD1. Trimming took 1 base from V and 0 from J; bases not matched to a gene: 1. The CDR3 loop spans 15 amino acids. Germline assignment: CDR1 SEHNR and CDR2 FQNEAQ (reference sequence). The CDR3 sequence: CASSLGDRYQETQYF. CDR3 DNA sequence: TGTGCCAGCAGCTTAGGGGACAGGTACCAAGAGACCCAGTACTTC. Full variable domain (remainder filled in from reference TRBV7-9 and TRBJ2-5): DTGVSQNPRHKITKRGQNVTFRCDPISEHNRLYWYRQTLGQGPEFLTYFQNEAQLEKSRLLSDRFSAERPKGSFSTLEIQRTEQGDSAMYLCASSLGDRYQETQYFGPGTRLLVL.

This clone was observed a few times. This chain links TRBV7-9 with TRBJ2-3, with no clear D. V lost 5 bases to trimming and J lost 7 bases, with 13 bases between them. This CDR3 region has 13 residues. Per germline, CDR1 SEHNR and CDR2 FQNEAQ (reference sequence). CDR3 in DNA: TGTGCCAGCAGCCAACCTAGGCGTTATACGCAGTATTTT. Encoded protein: CASSQPRRYTQYF. Based on the CDR3 plus reference TRBV7-9 and TRBJ2-3, the full variable domain is DTGVSQNPRHKITKRGQNVTFRCDPISEHNRLYWYRQTLGQGPEFLTYFQNEAQLEKSRLLSDRFSAERPKGSFSTLEIQRTEQGDSAMYLCASSQPRRYTQYFGPGTRLTVL.

This clone was observed a few times. The chain combines TRBV6-1 with TRBJ2-6, with TRBD2 matching 7 bases. V lost 3 bases to trimming and J lost 9 bases; unmatched junction nucleotides: 2. Germline assignment: CDR1 MNHNS and CDR2 SASEGT. The length of the CDR3 is 13 residues. The CDR3 here is CASSEREGNVLTF. The CDR3, as DNA: TGTGCCAGCAGTGAGAGGGAGGGCAACGTCCTGACTTTC.

This clone was detected a few times. V and J are TRBV7-2 and TRBJ2-1, with TRBD2 as a possible D gene (5 bases). Germline CDR1 SGHTA, CDR2 FQGNSA. Trimming stripped 3 bases from V and 5 bases from J, with 14 bases between. CDR3 length equals 15 residues. CDR3 sequence (DNA): TGTGCCAGCAGCTTTACCCTGCGGGCTAACAATGAGCAGTTCTTC. Protein sequence: CASSFTLRANNEQFF.

The rearrangement joins TRBV4-1 to TRBJ2-5; 12 bases match TRBD1. Germline CDR1 MGHRA, CDR2 YSYEKL. This CDR3 has 16 residues. V gave up 4 bases and J gave up 4 bases; unmatched junction bases: 7. The CDR3: CASSRGTGGALETQYF. The CDR3 nucleotides are TGCGCCAGCAGCCGAGGGACAGGGGGCGCATTAGAGACCCAGTACTTC.

There are a few counts of this clone. The V gene is TRBV7-8, the J gene TRBJ2-1; unclear D gene. Germline lookup yields CDR1 SGHVS and CDR2 FQNEAQ. The CDR3 loop spans 12 amino acids. The germline V and J ends were trimmed by 5 bases and 9 bases, with 11 bases remaining between them. CDR3 bases: TGTGCCAGCAGCCCCGGACGAGCTGAGCAGTTCTTC. Residues: CASSPGRAEQFF.

This clone was detected a few times. The chain joins TRBV6-1 to TRBJ1-2, with D unresolved. Germline CDR1 MNHNS, CDR2 SASEGT. The length of the CDR3 is 16 residues. V shed 0 bases and J shed 3 bases, with 14 bases lying between them. CDR3 nucleotide sequence: TGTGCCAGCAGTGAAGCGCGCCACAGATCTTACTATGGCTACACCTTC. Translation: CASSEARHRSYYGYTF.

The sample holds a few counts of this clone. The rearrangement links TRBV6-1 to TRBJ2-6; D is undetermined. V lost 6 bases, J lost 1 base, and 7 bases lay in between. Germline assignment: CDR1 MNHNS and CDR2 SASEGT. CDR3 size: 14 residues. The CDR3, as DNA: TGTGCCAGCAGGCCCCAGTCTGGGGCCAACGTCCTGACTTTC. It encodes CASRPQSGANVLTF.

The CDR3 here is CASSVSAVATNEKLFF. CDR3 coding DNA: TGTGCCAGCAGCGTTTCCGCAGTGGCAACTAATGAAAAACTGTTTTTT. The chain has TRBV9 and TRBJ1-4; no clear D. The length of the CDR3 is 16 residues. Germline V gives CDR1 SGDLS, CDR2 YYNGEE. V lost 2 bases to trimming and J lost 0 bases, with 11 bases between them.

This clone was picked up a small number of times. The chain has TRBV5-4 and TRBJ2-3; D gene uncertain. The V and J ends lost 2 bases and 2 bases respectively, with 6 bases between them. This CDR3 is built from 13 residues. Germline-derived CDR1 and CDR2 are SGHNT and YYREEE (reference sequence). CDR3 in DNA: TGTGCCAGCAGCTTCGGCATCACAGATACGCAGTATTTT. Translating gives CASSFGITDTQYF.

The rearrangement uses TRBV7-2 and TRBJ2-7; D is unclear. The CDR3 loop spans 15 amino acids. CDR1 and CDR2 from the germline V gene are SGHTA and FQGNSA. V lost 1 base and J 0 bases, leaving 10 bases between the germline ends. The CDR3 nucleotides read TGTGCCAGCAGCTTAGTCGGCGTCGCCTCCTACGAGCAGTACTTC. Translating it yields CASSLVGVASYEQYF.

This clone was counted between two and nine times. This sample includes further DNA sequences coding for the same CDR3. The J gene is TRBJ2-2, the V gene TRBV6-5; 8 bases fit TRBD2. Germline CDR1 MNHEY, CDR2 SVGAGI. CDR3 size: 15 residues. Losses at the gene ends were 2 bases for V and 2 bases for J; bases not matched to a gene: 1. The CDR3 bases are TGTGCCAGCAGTTACGCGGGGGGAAACACCGGGGAGCTGTTTTTT. This codes for CASSYAGGNTGELFF.

The chain carries TRBV5-4 and TRBJ2-2; D remains unclear. V lost 2 bases to trimming and J lost 0 bases, with 8 bases between them. Germline-derived CDR1 and CDR2 are SGHNT and YYREEE (reference sequence). The CDR3 has 15 amino acids. The DNA for the CDR3 is TGTGCCAGCAGCTTAGGCCGCACGAACACCGGGGAGCTGTTTTTT. Its translation is CASSLGRTNTGELFF.

Many counts were recorded for this clone. The V and J genes are TRBV21-1 and TRBJ2-7; the table's TRBD1 call for D was not verified on the DNA. TRBV21-1 is an annotated pseudogene. The CDR3 is 13 amino acids. The chain's CDR3 is CAALHRDSYEQYV. The CDR3 DNA reads as TGTGCCGCCCTCCACAGGGATTCCTACGAGCAGTACGTC.

This clone came up a few times. The CDR3 DNA is TGTGCCAGCAGCTTGTACGTGAGCACAGATACGCAGTATTTT. It is translated as CASSLYVSTDTQYF. The V gene is TRBV5-4, the J gene TRBJ2-3; D is unclear. The CDR3 length is 14 residues. Germline V CDR1 and CDR2: SGHNT, YYREEE (reference sequence). V shed 1 base and J shed 0 bases, with 6 bases lying between them.

V gene TRBV20-1 combines with J gene TRBJ1-1; D is uncertain. Germline lookup yields CDR1 DFQATT and CDR2 SNEGSKA (reference sequence). Trimming removed 7 bases from V and 6 bases from J, with 12 bases in between. The CDR3 runs to 11 residues. The CDR3 is CSGGRASEAFF. The CDR3 coding sequence is TGCAGTGGAGGACGTGCTTCTGAAGCTTTCTTT.

The chain uses TRBV12-5 and TRBJ1-4; the D gene is possibly TRBD1 (5 bases). The CDR3 covers 15 residues. V was trimmed by 4 bases and J by 7 bases, leaving 16 bases between them. Looked up from germline, CDR1 is LGHNT and CDR2 is FRNRAP. Written as DNA, the CDR3 is TGTGCTAGTGGTTCCGCTCAGGGAGCGGGTGAAAAACTGTTTTTT. This sequence encodes CASGSAQGAGEKLFF.

This clone was found a few times. The chain is built from TRBV2 and TRBJ2-1, with a possible D match to TRBD1 (5 bases). The germline V gene encodes CDR1 SNHLY and CDR2 FYNNEI. V dropped 4 bases and J dropped 4 bases, with 14 bases sitting between them. The CDR3 length is 15 residues. The CDR3 DNA reads TGTGCCAGCAGTGTAGGGGAAATCGGATACAATGAGCAGTTCTTC. Amino acids: CASSVGEIGYNEQFF.

The rearrangement uses TRBV12-5 and TRBJ2-1; D possibly matches TRBD1 or TRBD2 (6 bases each). Trimming pared 8 bases from V and 7 bases from J, leaving 15 bases between. The V gene's germline CDR1 is LGHNT and CDR2 FRNRAP. The CDR3 contains 13 residues. Here the CDR3 DNA reads TGTGCTAGTTCCCGGGAGAGGGGGAATGAGCAGTTCTTC. Translation: CASSRERGNEQFF. The complete variable domain, with remaining parts taken from reference TRBV12-5 and TRBJ2-1, reads DARVTQTPRHKVTEMGQEVTMRCQPILGHNTVFWYRQTMMQGLELLAYFRNRAPLDDSGMPKDRFSAEMPDATLATLKIQPSEPRDSAVYFCASSRERGNEQFFGPGTRLTVL.

This clone was detected a few times. This rearrangement joins TRBV4-3 to TRBJ2-1; 7 bases map to TRBD2. CDR1 LGHNA and CDR2 YSLEER come from the germline V gene. Germline trimming cut 3 bases from V and 7 bases from J; bases unmatched to any gene: 12. This CDR3 is 16 amino acids long. As DNA, the CDR3 is TGCGCCAGCAGCCACCCAACTCGCGGGAGATTGAATGAGCAGTTCTTC. It codes for CASSHPTRGRLNEQFF.

This clone was observed a few times. The chain combines TRBV7-2 with TRBJ2-4, with 7 bases aligning to TRBD1. The CDR3 consists of 14 residues. Germline trimming cut 6 bases from V and 4 bases from J; bases unmatched to any gene: 6. Germline V gene sequence: CDR1 SGHTA, CDR2 FQGNSA. This CDR3 reads CASRPGTVKNIQYF. CDR3 sequence (DNA): TGTGCCAGCAGGCCCGGGACAGTGAAAAACATTCAGTACTTC.

CDR3 DNA sequence: TGCGCCAGCAGCCAAGATAGACAGGCGGCAAGTTCACCCCTCCACTTT. As protein: CASSQDRQAASSPLHF. This chain uses TRBV4-3 with TRBJ1-6; a weak D match, TRBD1 (6 bases). Between the trimmed V and J ends, which lost 0 bases and 9 bases, there was a span of 15 bases. Looked up from germline, CDR1 is LGHNA and CDR2 is YSLEER. CDR3 length equals 16 residues.

Only a few counts were recorded for this clone. The chain carries TRBV14 and TRBJ1-5, with unresolved D. The V gene lost 1 base and the J gene lost 4 bases, with 11 bases spanning the gap. The CDR3 is 15 residues long. Germline lookup yields CDR1 SGHDN and CDR2 FVKESK. CDR3 coding DNA: TGTGCCAGCAGCCAAGGGGTGGGCAGTAATCAGCCCCAGCATTTT. Its translation: CASSQGVGSNQPQHF.

This clone was detected a few times. The chain joins TRBV18 to TRBJ1-2; 9 positions match TRBD1. The V gene end was trimmed by 4 bases and the J gene end by 0 bases; junction bases not matched to a gene: 6. There are 16 residues in the CDR3. Germline assignment: CDR1 KGHSH and CDR2 LQKENI. CDR3 sequence: CASSQTGGQTNYGYTF. The CDR3 region has the DNA TGTGCCAGCTCACAAACAGGGGGCCAGACTAACTATGGCTACACCTTC.